The sequence of this T cell receptor (beta chain) was determined in a study of breast tumors, draining lymph nodes, adjacent tissues. Breast cancer patients provided tissue from their axillary draining lymph nodes. TCRdb reanalysed the multiplex PCR reads using MiXCR and keeps one entry per CDR3 protein. The data contain 270,000 or so distinct CDR3 sequences, over 30% of them singletons. CDR3 length: 18 amino acids. In germline, CDR1 is KGHDR, CDR2 SFDVKD. The V gene end was trimmed by 0 bases and the J gene end by 5 bases; junction bases not matched to a gene: 9. This clonotype was observed at least ten times. The antigen remains unidentified. Study-wide results and limits: Tumor T cell lymph node origin was a supported hypothesis, not proven.

Sequenced: axillary lymph node tissue. The origin of this receptor is a female donor with breast cancer. Some clones in this sample may be carry-over from other donors' samples. The chain employs TRBV24-1 and TRBJ2-3, with 11 positions matching TRBD2. CDR3 sequence (DNA): TGTGCCACCAGTGATTTGCCCCCACTAGCGGGAGTAGGAGATACGCAGTATTTT. Residues: CATSDLPPLAGVGDTQYF.